The rows below give T cell receptor beta chains drawn from one sample of a study of identical twins. TCRdb re-called the 5' RACE reads with MiXCR, one entry per CDR3 protein. The sample contains about 1.7 million distinct CDR3 sequences, roughly a third of which appear only once. Sample: cord blood. These receptors came from a newborn girl in good health. Both conserved end residues are part of each CDR3. The order of the fields is D gene, CDR3 length, J gene, clone size, V gene, CDR3 protein, CDR3 DNA. A D gene is named only where the DNA matches it firmly. Size tells how often a clone was seen (once, few, many) or the class of an expanded clone, and some rows leave it out.

-,16,TRBJ2-1,few,TRBV7-6,CASSLGARSTYNEQFF,TGTGCCAGCAGCTTAGGGGCTAGATCCACCTACAATGAGCAGTTCTTC
-,13,TRBJ2-7,few,TRBV11-2,CASSLPVAYEQYF,TGTGCCAGCAGCTTACCAGTTGCCTACGAGCAGTACTTC
-,15,TRBJ1-5,-,TRBV27,CASSLRGTASQPQHF,TGTGCCAGCAGTTTGCGCGGAACGGCGAGTCAGCCCCAGCATTTT
-,13,TRBJ2-3,-,TRBV11-3,CASSSLSADTQYF,TGTGCCAGCAGCTCTTTGAGCGCAGATACGCAGTATTTT
TRBD2,15,TRBJ2-1,-,TRBV20-1,CSAGGLAGGYNEQFF,TGCAGTGCCGGCGGACTAGCGGGGGGATACAATGAGCAGTTCTTC
-,14,TRBJ2-7,few,TRBV28,CASSIESGSYEQYF,TGTGCCAGCAGTATCGAGTCGGGCTCCTACGAGCAGTACTTC
TRBD1,15,TRBJ2-2,-,TRBV5-1,CASSFRDSGTGELFF,TGCGCCAGCAGCTTTCGGGACAGTGGGACCGGGGAGCTGTTTTTT
TRBD2,17,TRBJ2-1,few,TRBV12-3/TRBV12-4,CASSFGGRTSGINEQFF,TGTGCCAGCAGTTTTGGAGGTCGGACTAGCGGGATAAATGAGCAGTTCTTC
-,14,TRBJ2-1,-,TRBV11-3,CASSLAALSNEQFF,TGTGCCAGCAGCTTAGCGGCCTTAAGCAATGAGCAGTTCTTC
TRBD2,16,TRBJ2-7,few,TRBV5-1,CASRLAGEVSYNEQYF,TGCGCCAGCAGACTAGCGGGGGAGGTCTCCTACAATGAGCAGTACTTC
-,13,TRBJ1-1,-,TRBV19,CASRDAGNTEAFF,TGTGCCAGCCGAGATGCCGGGAACACTGAAGCTTTCTTT
TRBD2,14,TRBJ2-7,few,TRBV6-6,CASKREGQSYEQYF,TGTGCCAGCAAGCGGGAGGGCCAGTCCTACGAGCAGTACTTC
-,13,TRBJ1-4,-,TRBV7-8,CASSYRRGEKLFF,TGTGCCAGCAGCTACCGACGGGGTGAAAAACTGTTTTTT
-,13,TRBJ2-5,few,TRBV9,CASSVTGVETQYF,TGTGCCAGCAGCGTAACGGGGGTGGAGACCCAGTACTTC
-,13,TRBJ1-1,-,TRBV7-7,CASSLAPGREAFF,TGTGCCAGCAGCTTAGCTCCGGGTCGCGAAGCTTTCTTT
TRBD1,13,TRBJ1-1,few,TRBV29-1,CSVDRGRNTEAFF,TGCAGCGTTGACAGGGGGCGGAACACTGAAGCTTTCTTT
-,14,TRBJ2-7,-,TRBV28,CASSLYGLPYEQYF,TGTGCCAGCAGTTTATACGGCCTCCCCTACGAGCAGTACTTC
TRBD1,14,TRBJ1-2,few,TRBV3-1,CASTQATGSYGYTF,TGTGCCAGCACCCAAGCGACAGGGAGTTATGGCTACACCTTC
TRBD2,16,TRBJ2-1,-,TRBV24-1,CATSDLGTSGPREQFF,TGTGCCACCAGTGATTTAGGGACTAGCGGTCCCAGGGAGCAGTTCTTC
-,13,TRBJ2-4,-,TRBV3-1,CASSHEWEDIQYF,TGTGCCAGCAGCCATGAGTGGGAGGACATTCAGTACTTC
-,15,TRBJ1-2,few,TRBV11-2,CASSLWSGQDYGYTF,TGTGCCAGCAGCTTATGGTCAGGGCAGGACTATGGCTACACCTTC
-,15,TRBJ2-7,-,TRBV7-2,CASSLVPSTDNEQYF,TGTGCCAGCAGCTTAGTCCCGTCGACAGACAATGAGCAGTACTTC
-,15,TRBJ2-7,many,TRBV9,CASSSRRQGDYEQYF,TGTGCCAGCAGCTCAAGACGGCAGGGTGACTACGAGCAGTACTTC
-,17,TRBJ2-3,few,TRBV7-2,CASSLAPSRPSTDTQYF,TGTGCCAGCAGCCTTGCCCCCTCACGTCCTAGCACAGATACGCAGTATTTT
TRBD1,15,TRBJ1-2,few,TRBV20-1,CSAREYMTGKNGYTF,TGCAGTGCTAGAGAGTACATGACAGGGAAGAATGGCTACACCTTC
-,11,TRBJ2-5,-,TRBV18,CATGIQETQYF,TGTGCTACGGGCATCCAAGAGACCCAGTACTTC
-,12,TRBJ2-1,few,TRBV20-1,CSASGAGNEQFF,TGCAGTGCTAGCGGTGCGGGAAATGAGCAGTTCTTC
-,13,TRBJ2-1,few,TRBV4-1,CASSQDNRNEQFF,TGCGCCAGCAGCCAAGATAACAGGAATGAGCAGTTCTTC
-,14,TRBJ1-1,-,TRBV7-9,CASADLGTYTEAFF,TGTGCCAGCGCCGATCTTGGGACGTACACTGAAGCTTTCTTT
-,14,TRBJ2-1,many,TRBV2,CASSEGSLAHEQFF,TGTGCCAGCAGTGAAGGTTCGCTAGCCCATGAGCAGTTCTTC
TRBD2,17,TRBJ2-7,-,TRBV2,CASSGAVAGSSYYEQYF,TGTGCCAGCAGTGGTGCGGTAGCGGGGTCCTCTTACTACGAGCAGTACTTC
-,15,TRBJ1-4,-,TRBV4-2,CASSQAAYGGEKLFF,TGTGCCAGCAGCCAAGCAGCTTACGGGGGGGAAAAACTGTTTTTT
TRBD1,18,TRBJ2-3,few,TRBV24-1,CATSDPGDRGGGTDTQYF,TGTGCCACCAGTGATCCTGGGGACAGGGGTGGGGGCACAGATACGCAGTATTTT
TRBD1,13,TRBJ2-5,-,TRBV29-1,CSVGTGGYNEQYF,TGCAGCGTTGGGACAGGGGGCTACAATGAGCAGTACTTC
TRBD1,14,TRBJ2-1,many,TRBV2,CASGGQKVYNEQFF,TGTGCCAGCGGGGGACAGAAAGTCTACAATGAGCAGTTCTTC
-,17,TRBJ2-2,few,TRBV7-9,CASSLPRGGPNAGELFF,TGTGCCAGCAGCTTACCGCGCGGCGGCCCGAACGCCGGGGAGCTGTTTTTT
TRBD2,20,TRBJ2-7,-,TRBV5-1,CASSGATGTAHSGRSYEQYF,TGCGCCAGCAGCGGAGCGACCGGGACAGCTCATAGCGGGAGGAGTTACGAGCAGTACTTC
-,14,TRBJ1-1,few,TRBV27,CASGRPFPDTEAFF,TGTGCCAGCGGAAGACCTTTTCCTGACACTGAAGCTTTCTTT
TRBD2,19,TRBJ2-5,-,TRBV6-1,CAETRGGRRLAGDCNEQYF,TGTGCCGAGACACGGGGGGGACGAAGATTAGCGGGAGACTGCAATGAGCAGTACTTC
-,14,TRBJ2-3,few,TRBV2,CANGFTGTPDTQYF,TGTGCCAACGGGTTCACAGGGACGCCAGATACGCAGTATTTT
-,15,TRBJ2-3,-,TRBV28,CASSPLRGKTDTQYF,TGTGCCAGCAGTCCCCTCCGAGGGAAGACAGATACGCAGTATTTT
TRBD2,15,TRBJ2-3,-,TRBV20-1,CSAEPSGGSTDTQYF,TGCAGTGCCGAACCTAGCGGGGGGAGCACAGATACGCAGTATTTT
-,13,TRBJ1-2,few,TRBV2,CASRSLVVGGYTF,TGTGCCAGCAGGTCCCTCGTGGTCGGCGGCTACACCTTC
-,13,TRBJ2-7,many,TRBV29-1,CSVATLSGYEQYF,TGCAGCGTTGCCACACTCTCCGGCTACGAGCAGTACTTC
-,16,TRBJ2-1,-,TRBV14,CASSQLGYYSYNEQFF,TGTGCCAGCAGCCAGCTGGGATATTACTCCTACAATGAGCAGTTCTTC
-,16,TRBJ2-1,-,TRBV3-1,CASSQVEREVHNEQFF,TGTGCCAGCAGCCAAGTGGAGAGGGAGGTCCACAATGAGCAGTTCTTC
-,16,TRBJ1-6,-,TRBV4-1,CASSQPTESYNSPLHF,TGCGCCAGCAGCCAACCTACAGAATCCTATAATTCACCCCTCCACTTT
TRBD1,13,TRBJ1-1,-,TRBV29-1,CSVRQGDGTEAFF,TGCAGCGTACGACAGGGTGATGGCACTGAAGCTTTCTTT
-,14,TRBJ2-5,-,TRBV7-7,CASSLTYIRETQYF,TGTGCTAGCAGCCTAACGTACATTCGAGAGACCCAGTACTTC
TRBD1,14,TRBJ1-2,-,TRBV20-1,CSASRTGTRYGYTF,TGCAGTGCTAGTCGGACAGGGACTAGGTATGGCTACACCTTC
-,17,TRBJ1-6,-,TRBV6-5,CASSYSRKLGNNSPLHF,TGTGCCAGCAGTTACTCCCGGAAGCTCGGAAATAATTCACCCCTCCACTTT
-,18,TRBJ1-5,-,TRBV20-1,CSAGRLILRGYSNQPQHF,TGCAGTGCTGGCCGATTAATCCTCAGGGGATATAGCAATCAGCCCCAGCATTTT
-,15,TRBJ2-7,many,TRBV5-1,CASSLGTLSSYEQYF,TGTGCCAGCAGTTTAGGGACTCTTAGCTCCTACGAGCAGTACTTC
-,18,TRBJ1-2,few,TRBV11-2,CASSLLAPSGGASVSYTF,TGTGCCAGCAGCTTATTGGCGCCGAGCGGGGGGGCCTCAGTGAGCTACACCTTC
TRBD2,14,TRBJ2-7,once,TRBV10-3,CAISESGRGYEEYF,TGTGCCATCAGTGAGAGTGGGCGGGGGTACGAGGAGTACTTC
TRBD1,17,TRBJ1-4,few,TRBV4-2,CASSPTGGEATNEKLFF,TGTGCCAGCAGCCCGACAGGGGGAGAGGCAACTAATGAAAAACTGTTTTTT
-,14,TRBJ1-1,-,TRBV6-5,CASRLRGRSTEAFF,TGTGCCAGCCGCCTAAGGGGCAGGTCCACTGAAGCTTTCTTT
TRBD1,14,TRBJ1-2,-,TRBV29-1,CSVEDRGPTFGYTF,TGCAGCGTTGAAGATAGGGGGCCGACTTTTGGCTACACCTTC
-,14,TRBJ2-7,-,TRBV14,CASSRGKGRYEQYF,TGTGCCAGCAGCCGTGGGAAGGGACGCTACGAGCAGTACTTC
-,15,TRBJ2-7,few,TRBV7-6,CASSLVAGKTYEQYF,TGTGCCAGCAGCTTAGTTGCGGGGAAAACCTACGAGCAGTACTTC